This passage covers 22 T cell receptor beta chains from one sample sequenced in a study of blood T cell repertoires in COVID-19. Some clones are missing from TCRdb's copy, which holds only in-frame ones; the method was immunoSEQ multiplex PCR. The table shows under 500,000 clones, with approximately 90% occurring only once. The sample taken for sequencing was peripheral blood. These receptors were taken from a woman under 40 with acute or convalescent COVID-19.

Here the CDR3 DNA reads TGTGCCAGCAGCTTAGAGGCAGGGCTCGAGCAGTACTTC. This encodes CASSLEAGLEQYF. V gene TRBV7-9 combines with J gene TRBJ2-7; D possibly corresponds to TRBD1 (5 bases). Germline V gene sequence: CDR1 SEHNR, CDR2 FQNEAQ (reference sequence). The CDR3 sequence is 13 residues long. Between the trimmed V and J ends, which lost 1 base and 6 bases, there was a span of 10 bases.

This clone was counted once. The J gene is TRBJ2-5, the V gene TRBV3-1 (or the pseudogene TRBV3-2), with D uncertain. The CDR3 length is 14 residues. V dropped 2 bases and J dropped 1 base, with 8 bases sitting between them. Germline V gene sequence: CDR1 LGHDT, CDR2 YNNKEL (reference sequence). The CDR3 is CASSQTQFQETQYF. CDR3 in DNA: TGTGCCAGCAGCCAAACTCAATTCCAAGAGACCCAGTACTTC.

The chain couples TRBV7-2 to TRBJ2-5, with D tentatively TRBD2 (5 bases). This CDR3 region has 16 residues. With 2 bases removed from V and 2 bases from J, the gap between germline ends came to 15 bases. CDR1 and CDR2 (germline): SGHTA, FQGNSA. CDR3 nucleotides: TGTGCCAGCAGCTTATCGGGCGGACTGGGTCAAGAGACCCAGTACTTC. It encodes CASSLSGGLGQETQYF. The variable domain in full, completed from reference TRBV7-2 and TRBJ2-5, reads GAGVSQSPSNKVTEKGKDVELRCDPISGHTALYWYRQSLGQGLEFLIYFQGNSAPDKSGLPSDRFSAERTGGSVSTLTIQRTQQEDSAVYLCASSLSGGLGQETQYFGPGTRLLVL.

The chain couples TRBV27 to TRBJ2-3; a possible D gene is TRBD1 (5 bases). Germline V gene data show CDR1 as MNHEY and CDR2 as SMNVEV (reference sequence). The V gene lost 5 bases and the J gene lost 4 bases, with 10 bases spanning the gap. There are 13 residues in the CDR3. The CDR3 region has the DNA TGTGCCAGCAGTCGGGCAGGGCCAGATACGCAGTATTTT. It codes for CASSRAGPDTQYF.

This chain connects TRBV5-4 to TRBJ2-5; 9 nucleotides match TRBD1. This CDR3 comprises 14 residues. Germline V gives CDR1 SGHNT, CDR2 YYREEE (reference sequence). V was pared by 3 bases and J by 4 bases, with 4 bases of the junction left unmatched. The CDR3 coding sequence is TGTGCCAGCAGCTCGGACAGGGGAGGAGAGACCCAGTACTTC. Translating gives CASSSDRGGETQYF.

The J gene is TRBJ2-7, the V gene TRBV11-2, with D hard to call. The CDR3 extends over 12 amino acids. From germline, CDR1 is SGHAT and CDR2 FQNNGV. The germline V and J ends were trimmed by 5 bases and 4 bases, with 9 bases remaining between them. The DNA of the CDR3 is TGTGCCAGCAGCCCGTCGGGTTACGAGCAGTACTTC. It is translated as CASSPSGYEQYF. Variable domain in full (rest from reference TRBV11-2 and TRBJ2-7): EAGVAQSPRYKIIEKRQSVAFWCNPISGHATLYWYQQILGQGPKLLIQFQNNGVVDDSQLPKDRFSAERLKGVDSTLKIQPAKLEDSAVYLCASSPSGYEQYFGPGTRLTVT.

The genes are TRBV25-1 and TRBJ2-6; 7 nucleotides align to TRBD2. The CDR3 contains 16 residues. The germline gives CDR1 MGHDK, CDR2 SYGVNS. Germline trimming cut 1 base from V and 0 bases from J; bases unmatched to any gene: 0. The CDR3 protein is CASSESGGSGANVLTF. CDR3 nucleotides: TGTGCCAGCAGTGAATCGGGGGGCTCTGGGGCCAACGTCCTGACTTTC.

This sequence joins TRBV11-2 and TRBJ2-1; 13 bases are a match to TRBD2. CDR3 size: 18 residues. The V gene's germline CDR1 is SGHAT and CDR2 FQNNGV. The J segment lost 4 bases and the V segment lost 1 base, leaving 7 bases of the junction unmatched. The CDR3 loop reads CASSLAPTSGGPYNEQFF. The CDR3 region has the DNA TGTGCCAGCAGCTTAGCCCCGACTAGCGGGGGGCCATACAATGAGCAGTTCTTC.

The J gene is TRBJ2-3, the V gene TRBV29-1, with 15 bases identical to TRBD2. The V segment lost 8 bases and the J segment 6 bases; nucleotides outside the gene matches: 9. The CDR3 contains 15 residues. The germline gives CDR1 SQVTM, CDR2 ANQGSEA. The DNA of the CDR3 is TGCAGCCTCCGGACTAGCGGGGGGGCCTTGGATACGCAGTATTTT. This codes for CSLRTSGGALDTQYF.

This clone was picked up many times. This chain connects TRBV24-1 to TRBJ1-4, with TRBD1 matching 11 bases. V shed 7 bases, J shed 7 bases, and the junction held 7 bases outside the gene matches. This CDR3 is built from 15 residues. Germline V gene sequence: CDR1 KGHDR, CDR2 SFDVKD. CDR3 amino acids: CATSSGQGASEKLFF. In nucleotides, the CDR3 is TGTGCCACCAGCAGCGGACAGGGGGCAAGTGAAAAACTGTTTTTT.

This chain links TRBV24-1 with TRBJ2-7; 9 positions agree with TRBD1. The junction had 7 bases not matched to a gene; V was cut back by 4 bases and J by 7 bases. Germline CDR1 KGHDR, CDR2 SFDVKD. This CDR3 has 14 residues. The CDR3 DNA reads TGTGCCACCAGTGACCCCACAGGGGGCTTTGAGCAGTACTTC. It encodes CATSDPTGGFEQYF.

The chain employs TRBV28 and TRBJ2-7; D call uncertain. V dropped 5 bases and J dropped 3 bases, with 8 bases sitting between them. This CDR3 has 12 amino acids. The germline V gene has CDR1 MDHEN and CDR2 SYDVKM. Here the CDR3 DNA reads TGTGCCAGCAGTGCAAACAGCTACGAGCAGTACTTC. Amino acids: CASSANSYEQYF. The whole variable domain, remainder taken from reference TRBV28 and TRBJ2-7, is DVKVTQSSRYLVKRTGEKVFLECVQDMDHENMFWYRQDPGLGLRLIYFSYDVKMKEKGDIPEGYSVSREKKERFSLILESASTNQTSMYLCASSANSYEQYFGPGTRLTVT.

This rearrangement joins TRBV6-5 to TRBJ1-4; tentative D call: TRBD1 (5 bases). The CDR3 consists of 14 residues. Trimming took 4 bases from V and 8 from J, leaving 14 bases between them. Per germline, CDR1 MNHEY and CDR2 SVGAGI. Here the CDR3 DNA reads TGTGCCAGCAGTTCCCCGGGACTCGTCGAAAAACTGTTTTTT. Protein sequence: CASSSPGLVEKLFF.

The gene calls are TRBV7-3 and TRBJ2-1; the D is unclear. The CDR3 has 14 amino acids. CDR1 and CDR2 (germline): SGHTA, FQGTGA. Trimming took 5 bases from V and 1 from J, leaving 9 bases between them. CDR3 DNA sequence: TGTGCCAGCAGCCTACAGCCATCCTACAATGAGCAGTTCTTC. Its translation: CASSLQPSYNEQFF.

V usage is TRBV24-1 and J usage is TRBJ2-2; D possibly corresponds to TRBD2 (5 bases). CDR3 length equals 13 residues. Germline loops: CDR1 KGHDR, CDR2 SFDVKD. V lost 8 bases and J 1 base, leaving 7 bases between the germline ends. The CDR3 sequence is CATKDWNTGELFF. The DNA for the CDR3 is TGTGCCACCAAGGACTGGAACACCGGGGAGCTGTTTTTT.

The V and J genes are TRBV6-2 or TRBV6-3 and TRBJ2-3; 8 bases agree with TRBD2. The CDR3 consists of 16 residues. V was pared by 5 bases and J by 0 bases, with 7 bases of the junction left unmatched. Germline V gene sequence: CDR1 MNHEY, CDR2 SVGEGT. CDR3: CASSKDRGGSTDTQYF. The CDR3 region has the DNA TGTGCCAGCAGTAAAGACCGGGGGGGAAGCACAGATACGCAGTATTTT.

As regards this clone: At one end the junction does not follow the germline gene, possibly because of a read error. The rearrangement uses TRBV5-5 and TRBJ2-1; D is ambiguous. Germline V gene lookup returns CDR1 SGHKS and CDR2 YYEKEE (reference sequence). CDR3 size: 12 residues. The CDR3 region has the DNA TGTGCCAGCAGCTCGGATGGGCGCCGAATCATCTTC. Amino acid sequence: CASSSDGRRIIF.

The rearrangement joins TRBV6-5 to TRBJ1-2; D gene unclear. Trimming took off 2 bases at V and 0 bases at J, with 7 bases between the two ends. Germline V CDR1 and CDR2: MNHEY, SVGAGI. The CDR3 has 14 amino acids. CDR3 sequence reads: CASSYGQSNYGYTF. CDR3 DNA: TGTGCCAGCAGTTACGGCCAGTCTAACTATGGCTACACCTTC.

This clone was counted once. CDR3 coding DNA: TGTGCCAGCAGCAACCTTGGGGGCCGGCGAGGGACTAGTCCCCCCCGAGAGACCCAGTACTTC. Protein: CASSNLGGRRGTSPPRETQYF. The chain links TRBV21-1 to TRBJ2-5; TRBD2 reflects the table's D call only, with no check against the DNA. TRBV21-1 has pseudogene status. CDR3 length equals 21 residues.

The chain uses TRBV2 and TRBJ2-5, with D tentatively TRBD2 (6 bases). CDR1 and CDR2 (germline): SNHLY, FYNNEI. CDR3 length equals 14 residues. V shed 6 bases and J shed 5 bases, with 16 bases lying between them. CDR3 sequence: CASRDRLVSETQYF. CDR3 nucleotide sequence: TGTGCCAGCAGGGACCGACTAGTTTCGGAGACCCAGTACTTC.

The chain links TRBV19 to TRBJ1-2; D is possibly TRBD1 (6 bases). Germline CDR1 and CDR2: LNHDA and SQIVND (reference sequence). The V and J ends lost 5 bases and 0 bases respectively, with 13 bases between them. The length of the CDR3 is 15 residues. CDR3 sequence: CASSPRTAPNYGYTF. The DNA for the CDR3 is TGTGCCAGTAGTCCAAGGACAGCTCCTAACTATGGCTACACCTTC. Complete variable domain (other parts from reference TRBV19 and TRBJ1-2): DGGITQSPKYLFRKEGQNVTLSCEQNLNHDAMYWYRQDPGQGLRLIYYSQIVNDFQKGDIAEGYSVSREKKESFPLTVTSAQKNPTAFYLCASSPRTAPNYGYTFGSGTRLTVV.

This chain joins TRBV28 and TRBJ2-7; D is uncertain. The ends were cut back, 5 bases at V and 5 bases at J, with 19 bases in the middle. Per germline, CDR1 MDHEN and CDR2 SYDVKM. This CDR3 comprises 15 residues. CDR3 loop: CASSNAGSPDHEQYF. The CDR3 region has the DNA TGTGCCAGCAGTAACGCCGGGTCCCCAGACCACGAGCAGTACTTC. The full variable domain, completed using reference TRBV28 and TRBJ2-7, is DVKVTQSSRYLVKRTGEKVFLECVQDMDHENMFWYRQDPGLGLRLIYFSYDVKMKEKGDIPEGYSVSREKKERFSLILESASTNQTSMYLCASSNAGSPDHEQYFGPGTRLTVT.